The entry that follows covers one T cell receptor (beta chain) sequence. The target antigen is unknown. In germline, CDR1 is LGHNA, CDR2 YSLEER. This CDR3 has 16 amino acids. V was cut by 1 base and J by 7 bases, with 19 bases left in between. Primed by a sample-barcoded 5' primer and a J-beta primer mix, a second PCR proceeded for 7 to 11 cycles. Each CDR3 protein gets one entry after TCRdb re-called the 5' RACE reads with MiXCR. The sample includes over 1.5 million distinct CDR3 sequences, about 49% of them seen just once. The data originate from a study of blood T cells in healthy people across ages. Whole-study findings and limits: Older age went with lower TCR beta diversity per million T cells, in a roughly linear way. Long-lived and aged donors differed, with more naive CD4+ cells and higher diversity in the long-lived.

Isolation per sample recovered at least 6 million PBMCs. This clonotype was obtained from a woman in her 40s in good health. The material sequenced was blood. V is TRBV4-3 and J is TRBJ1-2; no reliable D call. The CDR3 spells CASSQGKGRRLSGYTF. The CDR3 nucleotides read TGCGCCAGCAGCCAAGGGAAGGGTAGAAGGCTTTCTGGCTACACCTTC.